The entry that follows covers one TCR beta chain sequence. The ends lost 3 bases at V and 6 bases at J; junction bases unmatched: 8. Germline V lookup: CDR1 LGHDT, CDR2 YNNKEL (reference sequence). This CDR3 comprises 15 residues. This sample is part of a study of blood T cell repertoires in COVID-19. Study summary: Acute and convalescent COVID-19 specimens originated in the United States, Italy and Spain. Nucleic acid was either cDNA or gDNA, and it came from T cells, B-cell-depleted T cells, or PBMCs.

Measured with immunoSEQ multiplex PCR; TCRdb has only the in-frame clones, and not every one. The sample has over 150,000 clones; 84% are singletons. Material for sequencing was peripheral blood. This sequence was found in a woman of 80 years or more with COVID-19, enrolled during active disease. The chain carries TRBV3-1 (or the pseudogene TRBV3-2) and TRBJ1-1; 9 positions match TRBD1. The CDR3 sequence is CASSHYDRGKSEAFF. CDR3 nucleotides: TGTGCCAGCAGCCACTACGACAGGGGGAAGTCTGAAGCTTTCTTT.